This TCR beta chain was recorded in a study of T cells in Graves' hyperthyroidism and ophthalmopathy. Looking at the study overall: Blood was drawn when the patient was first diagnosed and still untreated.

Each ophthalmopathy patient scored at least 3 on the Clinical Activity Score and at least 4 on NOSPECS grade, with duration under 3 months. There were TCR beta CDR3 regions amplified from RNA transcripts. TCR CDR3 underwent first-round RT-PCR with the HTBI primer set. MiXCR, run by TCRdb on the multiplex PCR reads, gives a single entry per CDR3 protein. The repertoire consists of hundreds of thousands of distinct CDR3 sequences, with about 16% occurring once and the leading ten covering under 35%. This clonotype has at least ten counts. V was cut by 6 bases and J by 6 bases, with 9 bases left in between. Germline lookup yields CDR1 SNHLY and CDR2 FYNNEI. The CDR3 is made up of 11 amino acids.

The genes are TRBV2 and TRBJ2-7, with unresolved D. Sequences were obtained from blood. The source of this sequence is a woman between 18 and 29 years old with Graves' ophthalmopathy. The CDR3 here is CASRTYGEQYF. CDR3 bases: TGTGCCAGCAGGACGTACGGCGAGCAGTACTTC.